This T cell receptor (beta chain) was sequenced in a study of blood T cell repertoires in COVID-19. Overall study context: PBMCs, B-cell-depleted T cells, or T cells provided the cDNA or gDNA that made up the material.

The CDR3 has 16 residues. Trimming removed 4 bases from V and 0 bases from J, with 15 bases in between. Germline V gene data show CDR1 as SGHRS and CDR2 as YFSETQ. In the authors' methods: Reference gene primer amplification gave estimated nucleated cell counts. Assay used: immunoSEQ multiplex PCR; TCRdb lists only in-frame clones, some missing. The DNA gave D and trimming, while V, J and clone size come from that table. The table shows about 350,000 clones, with roughly nine tenths occurring only once. Patients from Seattle were sampled longitudinally, starting during active infection. The TCR was taken from a woman in her sixties or seventies with COVID-19, enrolled during active disease. The rearrangement joins TRBV5-1 to TRBJ2-3, with a tentative D call TRBD1 (5 bases). Source material: peripheral blood. CDR3 DNA: TGCGCCAGCAGCGCCCGACAGTTAAGTAGCACAGATACGCAGTATTTT. This encodes CASSARQLSSTDTQYF.